This T cell receptor beta chain was identified in a study of cytomegalovirus exposure and HLA in healthy donors. General observations from the study: HLA restriction was apparent for most CMV-associated TCR beta chains in a later analysis. In an earlier analysis, in approximately 630 donors, most V segments appeared productive either ~87% or ~30% of the time.

In germline, CDR1 is SNHLY, CDR2 FYNNEI. With 6 bases removed from V and 6 bases from J, the gap between germline ends came to 15 bases. This CDR3 has 13 residues. Notes on this clone: Its antigen is not known.

PCR employed 60 Vbeta and 13 Jbeta primers. Libraries were prepared by immunoSEQ multiplex PCR; TCRdb keeps only in-frame clonotypes and omits some of them. The sample totals 150,000 to 250,000 clones. This clonotype was obtained from a boy younger than 18 in good health and CMV-seronegative. What was sequenced was PBMCs. The chain couples TRBV2 to TRBJ2-7; D gene ambiguous. The CDR3: CASRVLDVGEQYF. In DNA form, the CDR3 reads TGTGCCAGCAGGGTTTTAGATGTTGGCGAGCAGTACTTC.